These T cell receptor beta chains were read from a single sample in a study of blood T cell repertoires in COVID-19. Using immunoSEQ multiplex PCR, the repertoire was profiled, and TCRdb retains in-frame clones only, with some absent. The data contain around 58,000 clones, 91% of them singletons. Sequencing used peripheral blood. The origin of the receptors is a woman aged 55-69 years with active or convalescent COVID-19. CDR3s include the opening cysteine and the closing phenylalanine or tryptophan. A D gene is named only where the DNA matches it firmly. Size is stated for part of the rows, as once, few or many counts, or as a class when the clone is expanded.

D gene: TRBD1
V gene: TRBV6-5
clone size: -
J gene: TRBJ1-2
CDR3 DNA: TGTGCCAGCAGCCGGACAGGGGAGGTATATGGCTACACCTTC
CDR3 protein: CASSRTGEVYGYTF

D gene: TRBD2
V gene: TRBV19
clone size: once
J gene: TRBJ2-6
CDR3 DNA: TGTGCCAGTAGTCTCCCGGGACTAGCGGGATCTGGGGCCAACGTCCTGACTTTC
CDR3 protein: CASSLPGLAGSGANVLTF

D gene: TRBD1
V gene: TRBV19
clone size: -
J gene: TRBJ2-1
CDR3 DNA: TGTGCCAGTAGTATCAGGACAGGTCAGAATGAGCAGTTCTTC
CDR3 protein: CASSIRTGQNEQFF

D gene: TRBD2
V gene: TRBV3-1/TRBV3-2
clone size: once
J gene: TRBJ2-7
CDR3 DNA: TGTGCCAGCAGCCAAGATGGGACTAGCGGGAGTAGATTGCTACGCGACGAGCAGTACTTC
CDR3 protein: CASSQDGTSGSRLLRDEQYF

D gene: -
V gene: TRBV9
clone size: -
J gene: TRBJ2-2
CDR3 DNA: TGTGCCAGCAGCGTAAATGGACAGCGCACCGGGGAGCTGTTTTTT
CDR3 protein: CASSVNGQRTGELFF

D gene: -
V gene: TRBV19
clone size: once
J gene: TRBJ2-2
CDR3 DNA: TGTGCCAGTAGTCCGAGGACTGTCGACGGGTCCGGGGAGCTGTTTTTT
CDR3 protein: CASSPRTVDGSGELFF

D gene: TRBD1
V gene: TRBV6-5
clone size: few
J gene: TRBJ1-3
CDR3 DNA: TGTGCCAGCAGTTACTCGGGGACAGGGATTAACACCATATATTTT
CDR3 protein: CASSYSGTGINTIYF

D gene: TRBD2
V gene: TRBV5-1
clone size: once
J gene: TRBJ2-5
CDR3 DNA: TGCGCCAGCAGCTTGGCCTTCGGGGGGCAAGAGACCCAGTACTTC
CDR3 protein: CASSLAFGGQETQYF

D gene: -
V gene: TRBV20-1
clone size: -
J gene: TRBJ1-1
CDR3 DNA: TGCAGTGCTAGTCCGCAGGTCACTGAAGCTTTCTTT
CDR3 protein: CSASPQVTEAFF

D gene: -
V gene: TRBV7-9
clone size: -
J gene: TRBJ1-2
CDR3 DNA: TGTGCCAGCAGCTTAGACAGGGACGGCTACACCTTC
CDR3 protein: CASSLDRDGYTF

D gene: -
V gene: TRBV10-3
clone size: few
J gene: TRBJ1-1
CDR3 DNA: TGTGCCATCAGTGACCCTTCACTAAACACTGAAGCTTTCTTT
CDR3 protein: CAISDPSLNTEAFF

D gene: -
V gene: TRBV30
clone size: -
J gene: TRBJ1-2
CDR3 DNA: TGTGCCTGGAGTGTAGGGGATGGCTACACCTTC
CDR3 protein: CAWSVGDGYTF

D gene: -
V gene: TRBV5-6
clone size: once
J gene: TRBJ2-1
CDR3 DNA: TGTGCCAGCAGCTTACCGGGTATCGATGAGCAGTTCTTC
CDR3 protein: CASSLPGIDEQFF

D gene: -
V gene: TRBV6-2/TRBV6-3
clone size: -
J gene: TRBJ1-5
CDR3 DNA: TGTGCCAGCAGTTACTCGTGGGGCAGGGGCTATAGCAATCAGCCCCAGCATTTT
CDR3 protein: CASSYSWGRGYSNQPQHF

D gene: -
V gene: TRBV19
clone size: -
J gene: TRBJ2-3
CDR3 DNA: TGTGCCAGTAGTATCGGGAAAAGCACAGATACGCAGTATTTT
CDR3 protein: CASSIGKSTDTQYF

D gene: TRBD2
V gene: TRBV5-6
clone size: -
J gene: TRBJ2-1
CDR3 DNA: TGTGCCAGCAGCTTAGGGACTAGTACGTGGGATGAGCAGTTCTTC
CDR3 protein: CASSLGTSTWDEQFF

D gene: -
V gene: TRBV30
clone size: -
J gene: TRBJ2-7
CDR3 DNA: TGTGCCTGGGCCCACGGCTCCTACGAGCAGTACTTC
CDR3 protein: CAWAHGSYEQYF

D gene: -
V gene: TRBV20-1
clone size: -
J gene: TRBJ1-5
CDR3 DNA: TGCAGTGCTAGTGGGGCCTCGAAACGAGAAAATCAGCCCCAGCATTTT
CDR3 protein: CSASGASKRENQPQHF

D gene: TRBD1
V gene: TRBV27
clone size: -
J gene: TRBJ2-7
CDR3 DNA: TGTGCCAGCAGTGGACAGGGGAGCTACGAGCAGTACTTC
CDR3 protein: CASSGQGSYEQYF

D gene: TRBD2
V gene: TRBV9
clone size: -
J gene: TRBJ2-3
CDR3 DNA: TGTGCCAGCAGCGCTCAGAGCGGGGTTCGTACAGATACGCAGTATTTT
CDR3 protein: CASSAQSGVRTDTQYF

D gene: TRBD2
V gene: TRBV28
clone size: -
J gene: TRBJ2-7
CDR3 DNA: TGTGCCAGCAGTTTCGCTGGGGGGGGCTCCTACGAGCAGTACTTC
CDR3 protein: CASSFAGGGSYEQYF

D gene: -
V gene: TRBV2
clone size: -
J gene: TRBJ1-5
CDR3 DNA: TGTGCCAGCAGGGGCGGGACGGGGAGTGGGCCCCAGCATTTT
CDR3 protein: CASRGGTGSGPQHF